This TCR beta chain was identified during a study of T cell responses to AZD1222 COVID-19 vaccine. Looking at the study overall: Pooling was applied to second doses at about 4 or about 12 weeks. Study-level findings and limits: Females made up more of the donors, who were largely white British, and clonal diversity may have come out too low. Recipients of two AZD1222 doses showed rising Spike-specific TCR breadth and depth. The study sampled repertoires only after the peak T cell response.

Data came from immunoSEQ multiplex PCR; TCRdb stores just in-frame clones and leaves some out. The table shows some 200,000 clones, with approximately 91% occurring only once. The germline gives CDR1 SGHTA, CDR2 FQGNSA. This CDR3 has 15 amino acids. The trim removed 2 bases at V and 4 bases at J, leaving 7 bases unmatched. Worth noting for this clone: What it binds is unknown.

The sequence was obtained from an adult in good health. J is TRBJ2-7 and V is TRBV7-2, with 8 positions matching TRBD1. The source material was peripheral blood, sampled on day 0 of AZD1222 vaccination. Written as DNA, the CDR3 is TGTGCCAGCAGCTTATTTACAGGGGGTATGTACGAGCAGTACTTC. Translating it yields CASSLFTGGMYEQYF.